A single sample is the source of the 14 T cell receptor beta chains below, sequenced in a study of blood T cell repertoires in COVID-19. The table came from immunoSEQ multiplex PCR; TCRdb's copy has only in-frame clones and leaves some out. There are 300,000 to 400,000 clones in the sample; roughly nine tenths occur only once, and roughly 0.99% lies in the top ten. Sequenced material: PBMCs or T cells enriched from blood (not recorded which). These receptor sequences come from a young man who had recovered from COVID-19.

This chain uses TRBV6-2 or TRBV6-3 with TRBJ2-7, with TRBD2 matching 10 bases. Germline CDR1 is MNHEY and CDR2 is SVGEGT. V dropped 0 bases and J dropped 0; count of bases not matched to a gene: 2. The CDR3 has 16 amino acids. CDR3 protein: CASSYSSGGNSYEQYF. CDR3 nucleotides: TGTGCCAGCAGTTACTCTAGCGGGGGGAACTCCTACGAGCAGTACTTC.

The chain joins TRBV15 to TRBJ1-6, with D maybe TRBD1 (5 bases). Trimming shortened V by 0 bases and J by 10 bases, and 16 bases separated the two germline ends. Germline CDR1 is LNHNV and CDR2 is YYDKDF (reference sequence). This CDR3 has 16 residues. CDR3 sequence reads: CATSRDLVGVQSPLHF. The CDR3 coding sequence is TGTGCCACCAGCAGAGATCTCGTAGGGGTACAATCACCCCTCCACTTT. Full variable domain (remainder filled in from reference TRBV15 and TRBJ1-6): DAMVIQNPRYQVTQFGKPVTLSCSQTLNHNVMYWYQQKSSQAPKLLFHYYDKDFNNEADTPDNFQSRRPNTSFCFLDIRSPGLGDTAMYLCATSRDLVGVQSPLHFGNGTRLTVT.

This rearrangement joins TRBV19 to TRBJ1-1; possible D gene TRBD1, 6 bases. There are 13 residues in the CDR3. V dropped 5 bases and J dropped 6 bases, with 13 bases sitting between them. Germline CDR1 and CDR2: LNHDA and SQIVND (reference sequence). DNA of the CDR3: TGTGCCAGTAGTTCTCAGGGGATCGCTGAAGCTTTCTTT. Translating it yields CASSSQGIAEAFF.

The chain links TRBV10-3 to TRBJ2-1, with 8 bases matching TRBD2. The CDR3 has 16 residues. Unmatched junction bases numbered 14, after V lost 8 bases and J lost 5 bases. Germline loops: CDR1 ENHRY, CDR2 SYGVKD. CDR3 bases: TGTGCCATCCAAACCGAGCGGAGCGGGGGCCACAATGAGCAGTTCTTC. Protein sequence: CAIQTERSGGHNEQFF.

The gene calls are TRBV27 and TRBJ1-4; D may be TRBD1 (6 bases). The V gene lost 5 bases and the J gene lost 5 bases, with 15 bases spanning the gap. CDR1 and CDR2 from the germline V gene are MNHEY and SMNVEV (reference sequence). The CDR3 is made up of 15 amino acids. CDR3 amino acids: CASSPRGGSNEKLFF. DNA of the CDR3: TGTGCCAGCAGTCCGAGAGGGGGATCCAATGAAAAACTGTTTTTT.

The genes are TRBV6-5 and TRBJ2-2; D gene unclear. Germline V lookup: CDR1 MNHEY, CDR2 SVGAGI. The CDR3 totals 12 residues. The V and J ends lost 6 bases and 4 bases respectively, with 6 bases between them. The CDR3 here is CASRGITGELFF. Here the CDR3 DNA reads TGTGCCAGCAGGGGCATCACCGGGGAGCTGTTTTTT.

The chain combines TRBV20-1 with TRBJ1-2; 7 nucleotides match TRBD1. Germline CDR1 and CDR2: DFQATT and SNEGSKA (reference sequence). The junction had 9 bases not matched to a gene; V was cut back by 3 bases and J by 8 bases. The CDR3 is made up of 13 amino acids. CDR3 protein: CSASEEGAWGYTF. DNA for the CDR3: TGCAGTGCTAGTGAAGAGGGGGCTTGGGGCTACACCTTC.

J is TRBJ2-1 and V is TRBV24-1; D is possibly TRBD2 (5 bases). The CDR3 has 14 residues. V lost 1 base to trimming and J lost 8 bases, with 11 bases between them. Germline assignment: CDR1 KGHDR and CDR2 SFDVKD. The CDR3 nucleotides are TGTGCCACCAGTGATTTTACGGGATCGGATGAGCAGTTCTTC. Translating it yields CATSDFTGSDEQFF.

V usage is TRBV19 and J usage is TRBJ1-4; D remains ambiguous. V lost 6 bases and J 8 bases, leaving 16 bases between the germline ends. Germline V gene lookup returns CDR1 LNHDA and CDR2 SQIVND (reference sequence). The CDR3 is 14 amino acids. The CDR3 is CASRSQASGEKLFF. The CDR3 nucleotides read TGTGCCAGTAGGTCCCAGGCCTCGGGAGAAAAACTGTTTTTT.

This clone appeared many times. The chain links TRBV7-2 to TRBJ1-1; 7 positions match TRBD1. The length of the CDR3 is 12 residues. Trimming removed 6 bases from V and 4 bases from J; junction bases left unmatched: 2. CDR1 and CDR2 from the germline V gene are SGHTA and FQGNSA. The CDR3 nucleotides read TGTGCCAGCAGGCCAGGGGGCACTGAAGCTTTCTTT. It is translated as CASRPGGTEAFF.

V and J are TRBV9 and TRBJ2-7, with D maybe TRBD1 (5 bases). Trimming pared 0 bases from V and 3 bases from J, leaving 13 bases between. CDR3 length: 15 amino acids. The germline CDR1 and CDR2 sequences are SGDLS and YYNGEE. Here the CDR3 reads CASSVGGEPFYEQYF. The DNA of the CDR3 is TGTGCCAGCAGCGTAGGGGGCGAACCCTTCTACGAGCAGTACTTC. The whole variable domain, filled in from reference TRBV9 and TRBJ2-7, reads DSGVTQTPKHLITATGQRVTLRCSPRSGDLSVYWYQQSLDQGLQFLIQYYNGEERAKGNILERFSAQQFPDLHSELNLSSLELGDSALYFCASSVGGEPFYEQYFGPGTRLTVT.

The gene calls are TRBV3-1 (or the pseudogene TRBV3-2) and TRBJ2-6; D perhaps matches TRBD2 (6 bases). The germline V and J ends were trimmed by 4 bases and 4 bases, with 23 bases remaining between them. CDR1 is LGHDT and CDR2 is YNNKEL in the germline V gene (reference sequence). This CDR3 spans 19 amino acids. The CDR3 nucleotides are TGTGCCAGCAGCCCTTTTAGTCCCGGGACTTTCTCCGGGGCCAACGTCCTGACTTTC. Protein sequence: CASSPFSPGTFSGANVLTF.

For the CDR3, the DNA is TGCGCCAGCAGAAAAGTCTTGGCTAGAAAAGAGACCCAGTACTTC. Its translation: CASRKVLARKETQYF. The rearrangement uses TRBV4-1 and TRBJ2-5; D ambiguous. The CDR3 runs to 15 residues. The V gene lost 6 bases and the J gene lost 3 bases, with 17 bases spanning the gap. Germline V gene sequence: CDR1 MGHRA, CDR2 YSYEKL.

The CDR3 coding sequence is TGTGCCAGTTCTGGGGCGGTAACAGATACGCAGTATTTT. Translating gives CASSGAVTDTQYF. This chain joins TRBV12-3 or TRBV12-4 and TRBJ2-3, with D possibly matching TRBD1 (5 bases). The V end was cut by 9 bases, the J end by 3 bases, with 13 bases between. The CDR3 loop spans 13 amino acids.